The 29 T cell receptor beta chains listed next were all sequenced from one sample in a study of T cells in Graves' hyperthyroidism and ophthalmopathy. What was amplified from RNA transcripts were TCR beta CDR3 regions. The primer set for the first-round RT-PCR of the TCR CDR3 was HTBI. Via MiXCR, TCRdb re-called the multiplex PCR reads, giving one row per CDR3 protein. This sample has around 600,000 distinct CDR3 sequences, with about 14% found just once. Sequencing was performed on blood. These receptor sequences come from a woman between 50 and 59 years old with Graves' ophthalmopathy.

As regards this clonotype: A much larger clone differs by one base, so this may be a read error. This chain joins TRBV6-1 and TRBJ2-7; D gene ambiguous. The CDR3 sequence is 14 residues long. V shed 3 bases and J shed 2 bases, with 11 bases lying between them. Germline CDR1 MNHNS, CDR2 SASEGT. The CDR3 DNA reads as TGTGCCAGCAGTGATCAGGCAGGACCCTACGAGCAGTACTTC. This encodes CASSDQAGPYEQYF.

This sequence joins TRBV20-1 and TRBJ2-1, with TRBD2 identical over 10 bases. The CDR3 is 17 amino acids. V gave up 0 bases and J gave up 9 bases; unmatched junction bases: 14. The germline gives CDR1 DFQATT, CDR2 SNEGSKA (reference sequence). The CDR3 is CSARDRASGSVLAEQFF. DNA for the CDR3: TGCAGTGCTAGAGATCGCGCTAGCGGGAGCGTACTGGCTGAGCAGTTCTTC.

Of note for this clonotype: One base away lies a much larger clone, so this may be a sequencing read error. The gene calls are TRBV4-1 and TRBJ1-2; 12 bases map to TRBD1. This CDR3 has 17 amino acids. Germline lookup yields CDR1 MGHRA and CDR2 YSYEKL. The J segment lost 0 bases and the V segment lost 4 bases, leaving 6 bases of the junction unmatched. The CDR3: CASSPRGTGGANYGYTF. The CDR3 DNA reads TGCGCCAGCAGCCCCCGAGGGACAGGGGGCGCTAACTATGGCTACACCTTC.

In this sample, this clonotype turned up many times. This chain joins TRBV7-2 and TRBJ2-2; D possibly matches TRBD1 or TRBD2 (5 bases each). This CDR3 has 17 residues. With 5 bases removed from V and 0 bases from J, the gap between germline ends came to 16 bases. Germline V gene lookup returns CDR1 SGHTA and CDR2 FQGNSA. For the CDR3, the DNA is TGTGCCAGCAGCCACGAGGGACGCTCGCCGAACACCGGGGAGCTGTTTTTT. Protein: CASSHEGRSPNTGELFF.

The J gene is TRBJ2-5, the V gene TRBV6-6; 12 bases line up with TRBD1. V was clipped by 0 bases and J by 5 bases; unmatched bases: 10. The germline V gene encodes CDR1 MNHNY and CDR2 SVGAGI (reference sequence). The length of the CDR3 is 18 residues. The CDR3 sequence: CASSYSSTSGQGAETQYF. CDR3 in DNA: TGTGCCAGCAGTTACTCGAGTACCTCGGGACAGGGGGCGGAGACCCAGTACTTC.

As regards this clonotype: This may be a read error: a much more frequent sequence differs by one nucleotide. The chain has TRBV20-1 and TRBJ2-7; no firm D call. The V end was cut by 3 bases, the J end by 3 bases, with 6 bases between. There are 11 residues in the CDR3. Germline V gene data show CDR1 as DFQATT and CDR2 as SNEGSKA (reference sequence). CDR3 sequence: CSASRVYEQYF. The CDR3 nucleotides read TGCAGTGCTAGCAGAGTCTACGAGCAGTACTTC.

In its sample, this clonotype was seen many times. The genes are TRBV20-1 and TRBJ2-5; TRBD2 aligns across 7 bases. This CDR3 has 13 residues. The germline CDR1 and CDR2 sequences are DFQATT and SNEGSKA (reference sequence). Trimming took 7 bases from V and 3 from J; bases not matched to a gene: 8. Here the CDR3 reads CSGCLAEEETQYF. In DNA form, the CDR3 reads TGCAGTGGATGCCTAGCGGAGGAAGAGACCCAGTACTTC.

This chain links TRBV28 with TRBJ2-3; 8 nucleotides agree with TRBD1. V was pared by 5 bases and J by 8 bases, with 9 bases of the junction left unmatched. Germline V gives CDR1 MDHEN, CDR2 SYDVKM. CDR3 length: 14 amino acids. This chain's CDR3 is CASSPPRTGPTQYF. CDR3 DNA: TGTGCCAGCAGTCCCCCGAGGACAGGGCCTACGCAGTATTTT.

This clonotype was seen ten or more times. The chain is built from TRBV27 and TRBJ1-5; TRBD1 matches at 7 bases. The length of the CDR3 is 17 residues. CDR1 and CDR2 (germline): MNHEY, SMNVEV (reference sequence). The ends lost 7 bases at V and 6 bases at J; junction bases unmatched: 18. This CDR3 is CASTQSGRQGISQPQHF. In DNA form, the CDR3 reads TGTGCCAGCACTCAAAGCGGAAGACAGGGAATATCTCAGCCCCAGCATTTT.

This clonotype has ten or more counts. DNA for the CDR3: TGCAGTGCTAGAGGGGGACAGCCCTATGGCTACACCTTC. This encodes CSARGGQPYGYTF. This chain links TRBV20-1 with TRBJ1-2, with 7 bases lining up with TRBD1. V shed 1 base, J shed 4 bases, and the junction held 3 bases outside the gene matches. Germline V gene lookup returns CDR1 DFQATT and CDR2 SNEGSKA (reference sequence). This CDR3 has 13 amino acids.

In this sample, this clonotype turned up many times. The rearrangement links TRBV11-2 to TRBJ1-3, with D uncertain. V dropped 0 bases and J dropped 7 bases, with 13 bases sitting between them. The CDR3 covers 15 residues. Germline assignment: CDR1 SGHAT and CDR2 FQNNGV. CDR3 nucleotide sequence: TGTGCCAGCAGCTTAGATTTGGGGTCCGCGAACACCATATATTTT. It yields the protein CASSLDLGSANTIYF.

This sequence joins TRBV9 and TRBJ2-5; TRBD2 is a possible D gene (5 bases). Germline lookup yields CDR1 SGDLS and CDR2 YYNGEE. The V and J ends lost 0 bases and 0 bases respectively, with 6 bases between them. This CDR3 comprises 14 residues. The CDR3 sequence: CASSVGRNQETQYF. The CDR3, as DNA: TGTGCCAGCAGCGTAGGGAGGAACCAAGAGACCCAGTACTTC.

This clonotype was picked up many times. J is TRBJ2-3 and V is TRBV10-3; a weak D match, TRBD2 (6 bases). The CDR3 runs 13 residues. Trimming took off 8 bases at V and 3 bases at J, with 12 bases between the two ends. Germline CDR1 ENHRY, CDR2 SYGVKD. The chain's CDR3 is CAIAGSGTDTQYF. In DNA, the CDR3 is TGTGCCATCGCGGGGAGCGGGACAGATACGCAGTATTTT.

The sample holds a few counts of this clonotype. The rearrangement uses TRBV4-2 and TRBJ2-3; D gene uncertain. Germline CDR1 and CDR2: LGHNA and YNFKEQ. This CDR3 contains 19 residues. The V end was cut by 2 bases, the J end by 1 base, with 22 bases between. The CDR3 sequence: CASSQSWLVGIQGTDTQYF. In DNA, the CDR3 is TGTGCCAGCAGCCAATCCTGGCTAGTCGGAATCCAGGGCACAGATACGCAGTATTTT.

The chain uses TRBV7-9 and TRBJ2-5; 9 bases fit TRBD1. Germline V gene sequence: CDR1 SEHNR, CDR2 FQNEAQ (reference sequence). The CDR3 has 16 residues. J gave up 2 bases and V 4 bases, and 8 bases lay outside the gene matches. Here the CDR3 DNA reads TGTGCCAGCAGCTACACTGACAGGGGGTGGCAAGAGACCCAGTACTTC. Encoded protein: CASSYTDRGWQETQYF.

The chain uses TRBV28 and TRBJ1-2; 10 bases agree with TRBD1. Germline V gene sequence: CDR1 MDHEN, CDR2 SYDVKM. The CDR3 has 16 residues. V lost 6 bases, J lost 4 bases, and 11 bases stayed unmatched. CDR3 amino acids: CASRQTGGAYFYGYTF. The CDR3 coding sequence is TGTGCCAGCAGACAGACAGGGGGCGCATATTTCTATGGCTACACCTTC.

This clonotype has only a few counts. This chain links TRBV7-9 with TRBJ2-3; a weak D match, TRBD2 (6 bases). Deletions cut 1 base from V and 4 bases from J, with 15 bases between. The CDR3 consists of 16 residues. The germline V gene encodes CDR1 SEHNR and CDR2 FQNEAQ (reference sequence). CDR3 DNA sequence: TGTGCCAGCAGCTTAGACTGGGTCGGGAGCTCAGATACGCAGTATTTT. It yields the protein CASSLDWVGSSDTQYF.

This clonotype has ten or more counts. The chain recombines TRBV12-3 or TRBV12-4 with TRBJ2-3; the match to TRBD2 covers 8 bases. V was pared by 5 bases and J by 4 bases, with 11 bases of the junction left unmatched. This CDR3 comprises 16 residues. The CDR3 spells CASSPRAGGIADTQYF. The CDR3, as DNA: TGTGCCAGCAGTCCCCGGGCGGGAGGAATTGCAGATACGCAGTATTTT.

At least ten counts were recorded for this clonotype. The chain uses TRBV4-3 and TRBJ2-5; 8 bases line up with TRBD2. Losses at the gene ends were 4 bases for V and 2 bases for J; bases not matched to a gene: 12. The CDR3 totals 17 residues. Germline-derived CDR1 and CDR2 are LGHNA and YSLEER. The CDR3 loop is CASSRRLAGWEQETQYF. CDR3 coding DNA: TGCGCCAGCAGCCGCCGTTTAGCGGGATGGGAGCAAGAGACCCAGTACTTC.

This CDR3 is CASSVPGQGNSYF. DNA of the CDR3: TGTGCCAGCAGCGTACCGGGACAGGGGAATTCGTACTTC. The chain is built from TRBV7-2 and TRBJ2-5; 10 bases are shared with TRBD1. The germline CDR1 and CDR2 sequences are SGHTA and FQGNSA. With V trimmed by 5 bases and J by 13 bases, 10 bases remained unmatched. The CDR3 contains 13 residues.

The CDR3 here is CASSGSADTQYF. CDR3 in DNA: TGTGCCAGCAGCGGGTCGGCAGATACGCAGTATTTT. The chain employs TRBV5-6 and TRBJ2-3; no definite D call. Trimming pared 4 bases from V and 4 bases from J, leaving 7 bases between. The length of the CDR3 is 12 residues. CDR1 and CDR2 (germline): SGHDT, YYEEEE. The whole variable domain, remainder taken from reference TRBV5-6 and TRBJ2-3, is DAGVTQSPTHLIKTRGQQVTLRCSPKSGHDTVSWYQQALGQGPQFIFQYYEEEERQRGNFPDRFSGHQFPNYSSELNVNALLLGDSALYLCASSGSADTQYFGPGTRLTVL.

This clonotype was detected a few times. This rearrangement joins TRBV11-2 to TRBJ2-7; 10 bases align to TRBD2. J lost 2 bases, V lost 2 bases, and 12 bases had no gene match. The CDR3 extends over 18 amino acids. Germline loops: CDR1 SGHAT, CDR2 FQNNGV. This chain's CDR3 is CASSLRTSGENGPYEQYF. CDR3 DNA: TGTGCCAGCAGCTTACGGACTAGCGGCGAAAACGGACCCTACGAGCAGTACTTC.

The chain links TRBV3-1 to TRBJ1-2, with D perhaps matching TRBD1 (5 bases). CDR1 and CDR2 (germline): LGHDT, YNNKEL (reference sequence). The V gene lost 0 bases and the J gene lost 7 bases, with 12 bases spanning the gap. This CDR3 spans 14 amino acids. The CDR3 sequence: CASSQEVTGRGYTF. CDR3 sequence (DNA): TGTGCCAGCAGCCAAGAAGTAACGGGACGTGGCTACACCTTC.

V is TRBV2 and J is TRBJ2-1; no definite D call. Trimming removed 2 bases at V and 5 bases at J, with 7 bases between. Germline V gene sequence: CDR1 SNHLY, CDR2 FYNNEI. This CDR3 region has 13 residues. The CDR3 DNA follows: TGTGCCAGCAGTGAACGCTACAACAATGAGCAGTTCTTC. Translation gives CASSERYNNEQFF.

This clonotype was counted many times. This chain links TRBV30 with TRBJ1-1; D not certain. Germline V gives CDR1 GTSNPN, CDR2 SVGIG (reference sequence). This CDR3 is 14 amino acids long. The V gene lost 0 bases and the J gene lost 3 bases, with 11 bases spanning the gap. CDR3: CAWSVEQIYTEAFF. Here the CDR3 DNA reads TGTGCCTGGAGTGTAGAACAGATTTACACTGAAGCTTTCTTT.

This clonotype was observed a handful of times. The V and J genes are TRBV3-1 and TRBJ1-2; tentatively, D is TRBD1 (5 bases). CDR1 is LGHDT and CDR2 is YNNKEL in the germline V gene (reference sequence). The CDR3 is 12 amino acids. Trimming took 4 bases from V and 8 from J, leaving 11 bases between them. The CDR3 region has the DNA TGTGCCAGCAGCCTCCTGGGGGAAGGCTACACCTTC. Translating it yields CASSLLGEGYTF. Based on the CDR3 plus reference TRBV3-1 and TRBJ1-2, the full variable domain is DTAVSQTPKYLVTQMGNDKSIKCEQNLGHDTMYWYKQDSKKFLKIMFSYNNKELIINETVPNRFSPKSPDKAHLNLHINSLELGDSAVYFCASSLLGEGYTFGSGTRLTVV.

This clonotype turned up a few times. The rearrangement uses TRBV7-9 and TRBJ1-3, with a weak D call TRBD1 (6 bases). CDR3 length: 15 amino acids. Germline assignment: CDR1 SEHNR and CDR2 FQNEAQ (reference sequence). V dropped 7 bases and J dropped 4 bases, with 17 bases sitting between them. The CDR3 region is CASIREGGRGNTIYF. CDR3 DNA sequence: TGTGCCAGCATCCGGGAGGGGGGGCGCGGAAACACCATATATTTT. Combining the CDR3 with reference TRBV7-9 and TRBJ1-3 gives the whole variable domain DTGVSQNPRHKITKRGQNVTFRCDPISEHNRLYWYRQTLGQGPEFLTYFQNEAQLEKSRLLSDRFSAERPKGSFSTLEIQRTEQGDSAMYLCASIREGGRGNTIYFGEGSWLTVV.

This clonotype was recorded a few times. This rearrangement joins TRBV6-2 or TRBV6-3 to TRBJ1-1; unclear D gene. Per germline, CDR1 MNHEY and CDR2 SVGEGT. Trimming cost V 6 bases and J 4 bases, with 9 bases left between them. The CDR3 is 12 amino acids. The CDR3 DNA follows: TGTGCCAGCAGAGAGGCTTTCACTGAAGCTTTCTTT. Its protein is CASREAFTEAFF.

This clonotype was seen repeatedly, ten times or more. V usage is TRBV7-2 and J usage is TRBJ2-5, with D maybe TRBD1 (6 bases). The CDR3 totals 14 residues. The V end lost 5 bases, the J end lost 0 bases, and 10 bases lay between the germline ends. Germline assignment: CDR1 SGHTA and CDR2 FQGNSA. The CDR3 loop reads CASSHRDNQETQYF. The CDR3 bases are TGTGCCAGCAGCCACAGGGACAACCAAGAGACCCAGTACTTC.